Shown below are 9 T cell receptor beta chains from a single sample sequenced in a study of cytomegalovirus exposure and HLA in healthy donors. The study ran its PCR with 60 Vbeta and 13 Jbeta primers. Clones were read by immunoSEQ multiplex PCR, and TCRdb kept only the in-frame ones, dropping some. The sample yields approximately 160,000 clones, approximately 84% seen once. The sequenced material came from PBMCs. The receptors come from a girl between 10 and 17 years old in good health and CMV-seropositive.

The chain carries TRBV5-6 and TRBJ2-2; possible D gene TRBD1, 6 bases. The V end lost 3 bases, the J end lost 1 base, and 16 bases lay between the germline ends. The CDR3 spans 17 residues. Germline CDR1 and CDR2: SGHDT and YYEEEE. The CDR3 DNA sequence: TGTGCCAGCAGCTGGGTGTTAGGACAGAAGAACACCGGGGAGCTGTTTTTT. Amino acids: CASSWVLGQKNTGELFF.

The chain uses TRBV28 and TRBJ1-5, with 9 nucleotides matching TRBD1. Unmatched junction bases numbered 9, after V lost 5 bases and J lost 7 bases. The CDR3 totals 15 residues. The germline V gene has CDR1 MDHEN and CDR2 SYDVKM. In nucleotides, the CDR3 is TGTGCCAGCAGTGGACACAGGGGGCAAGGGCAGCCCCAGCATTTT. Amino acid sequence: CASSGHRGQGQPQHF.

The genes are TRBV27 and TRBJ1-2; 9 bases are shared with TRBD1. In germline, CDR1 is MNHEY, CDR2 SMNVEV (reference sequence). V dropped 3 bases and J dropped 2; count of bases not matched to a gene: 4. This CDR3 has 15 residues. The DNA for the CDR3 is TGTGCCAGCAGTTTCTCGACAGGGGGAAACTATGGCTACACCTTC. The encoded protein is CASSFSTGGNYGYTF.

CDR3 amino acids: CTSSQENRWRDDEQYF. In nucleotides, the CDR3 is TGCACCAGCAGCCAAGAGAACAGGTGGAGGGACGACGAGCAGTACTTC. The chain combines TRBV1 with TRBJ2-7; TRBD2, the table's D call, was not compared with the DNA. TRBV1 is a pseudogene segment. The CDR3 consists of 16 residues.

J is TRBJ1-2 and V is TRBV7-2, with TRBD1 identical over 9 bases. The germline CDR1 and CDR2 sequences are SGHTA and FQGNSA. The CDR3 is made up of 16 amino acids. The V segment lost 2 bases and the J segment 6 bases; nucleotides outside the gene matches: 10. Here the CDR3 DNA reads TGTGCCAGCAGCTTATACACTAAGACAGGGGGGGATGGCTACACCTTC. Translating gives CASSLYTKTGGDGYTF.

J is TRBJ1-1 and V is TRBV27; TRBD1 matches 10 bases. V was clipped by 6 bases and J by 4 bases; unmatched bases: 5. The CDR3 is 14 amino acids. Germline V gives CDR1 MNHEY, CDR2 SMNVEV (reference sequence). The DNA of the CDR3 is TGTGCCAGCAGCCTGACAGGGGGCAGCACTGAAGCTTTCTTT. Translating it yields CASSLTGGSTEAFF.

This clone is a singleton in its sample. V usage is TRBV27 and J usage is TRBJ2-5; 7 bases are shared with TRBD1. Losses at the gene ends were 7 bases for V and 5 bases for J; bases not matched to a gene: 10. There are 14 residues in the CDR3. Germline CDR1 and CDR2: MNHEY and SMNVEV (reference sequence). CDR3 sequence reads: CASTPGQPWETQYF. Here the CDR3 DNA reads TGTGCCAGCACCCCGGGACAGCCATGGGAGACCCAGTACTTC.

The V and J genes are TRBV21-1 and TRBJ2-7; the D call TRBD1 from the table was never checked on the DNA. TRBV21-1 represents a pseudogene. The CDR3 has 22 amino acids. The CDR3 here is CASSKEKGRGRVRERVSYEQYF. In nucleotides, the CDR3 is TGTGCCAGCAGCAAAGAAAAAGGCAGGGGGCGGGTCAGGGAGAGGGTCTCCTACGAGCAGTACTTC.

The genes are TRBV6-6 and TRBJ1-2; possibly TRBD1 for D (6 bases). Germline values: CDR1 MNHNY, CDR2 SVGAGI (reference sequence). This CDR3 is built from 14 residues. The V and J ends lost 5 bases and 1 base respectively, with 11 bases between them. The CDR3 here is CASSVDRNNYGYTF. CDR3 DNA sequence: TGTGCCAGCAGTGTTGACAGGAATAACTATGGCTACACCTTC.